This TCR beta chain is drawn from a study of T-cell reconstitution after alpha-beta-depleted transplantation in children. The J segment lost 7 bases and the V segment lost 7 bases, leaving 17 bases of the junction unmatched. The length of the CDR3 is 16 residues. Germline V gives CDR1 MNHNS, CDR2 SASEGT. Notes on the study in general: Alpha-beta T cells present about two months after transplant were reported to originate from several hundred expanded graft clones.

Unique molecular identifiers were used in preparing the TCRbeta library. Via MiXCR, TCRdb re-called the PCR reads, giving one row per CDR3 protein. This sample has some 150,000 distinct CDR3 sequences, with 8.8% found just once. About this clonotype: The antigen remains undetermined.

The chain joins TRBV6-1 to TRBJ1-2, with 8 nucleotides matching TRBD1. The receptor's source is a female patient aged 2-15 years who had a stem cell transplant for congenital amegakaryocytic thrombocytopenia, so the T cells may come from the graft donor. The sample consisted of PBMCs, mostly from graft donor cells, taken 180 days after TCRalphabeta/CD19-depleted stem cell transplant. CDR3 DNA sequence: TGTGCCAGCATCCCACATGTACAGGGGGGATATGGTGGCTACACCTTC. Protein sequence: CASIPHVQGGYGGYTF.